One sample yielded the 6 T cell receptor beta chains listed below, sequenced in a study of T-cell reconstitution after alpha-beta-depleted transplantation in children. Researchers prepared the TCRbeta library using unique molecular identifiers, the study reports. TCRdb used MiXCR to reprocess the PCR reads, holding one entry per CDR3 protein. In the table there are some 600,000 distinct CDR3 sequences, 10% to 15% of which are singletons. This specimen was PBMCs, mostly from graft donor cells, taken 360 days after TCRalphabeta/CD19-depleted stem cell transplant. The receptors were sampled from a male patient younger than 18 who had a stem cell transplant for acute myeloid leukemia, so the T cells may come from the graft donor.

Here the CDR3 reads CASSLSWDRVNYGYTF. As DNA, the CDR3 is TGTGCCAGCTCACTGTCTTGGGACAGGGTGAACTATGGCTACACCTTC. The rearrangement uses TRBV18 and TRBJ1-2; TRBD1 aligns across 9 bases. V shed 4 bases, J shed 2 bases, and the junction held 8 bases outside the gene matches. The germline V gene has CDR1 KGHSH and CDR2 LQKENI. The length of the CDR3 is 16 residues.

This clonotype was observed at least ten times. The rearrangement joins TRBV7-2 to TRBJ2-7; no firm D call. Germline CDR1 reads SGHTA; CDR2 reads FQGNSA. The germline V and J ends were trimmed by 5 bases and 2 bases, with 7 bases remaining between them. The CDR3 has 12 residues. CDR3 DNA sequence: TGTGCCAGCAGCCCAAGGACCTACGAGCAGTACTTC. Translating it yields CASSPRTYEQYF.

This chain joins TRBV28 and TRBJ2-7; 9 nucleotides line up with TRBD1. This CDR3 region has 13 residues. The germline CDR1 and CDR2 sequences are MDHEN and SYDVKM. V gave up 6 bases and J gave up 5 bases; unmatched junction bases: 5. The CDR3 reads CASRIGQGNEQYF. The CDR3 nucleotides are TGTGCCAGCAGGATCGGACAGGGGAACGAGCAGTACTTC.

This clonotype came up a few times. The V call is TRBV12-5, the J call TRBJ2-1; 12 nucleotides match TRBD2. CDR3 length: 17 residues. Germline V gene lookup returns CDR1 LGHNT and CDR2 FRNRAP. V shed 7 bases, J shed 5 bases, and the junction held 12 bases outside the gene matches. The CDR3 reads CASASQLRLAGDNEQFF. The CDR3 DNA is TGTGCTAGTGCCTCTCAACTCAGACTAGCGGGAGACAATGAGCAGTTCTTC. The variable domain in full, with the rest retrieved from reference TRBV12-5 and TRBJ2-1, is DARVTQTPRHKVTEMGQEVTMRCQPILGHNTVFWYRQTMMQGLELLAYFRNRAPLDDSGMPKDRFSAEMPDATLATLKIQPSEPRDSAVYFCASASQLRLAGDNEQFFGPGTRLTVL.

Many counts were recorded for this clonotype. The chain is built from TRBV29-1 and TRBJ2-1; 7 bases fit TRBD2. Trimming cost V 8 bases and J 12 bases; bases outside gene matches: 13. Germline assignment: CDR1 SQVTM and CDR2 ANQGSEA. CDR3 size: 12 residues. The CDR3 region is CSLWTSPGGQFF. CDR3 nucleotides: TGCAGCCTTTGGACTAGTCCTGGGGGGCAGTTCTTC.

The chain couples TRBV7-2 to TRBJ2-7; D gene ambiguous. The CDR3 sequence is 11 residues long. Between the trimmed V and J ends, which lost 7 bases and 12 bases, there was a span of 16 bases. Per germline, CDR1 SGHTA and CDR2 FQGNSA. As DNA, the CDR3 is TGTGCCAGCACCACCCCGAAGAGAATGTACTTC. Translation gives CASTTPKRMYF. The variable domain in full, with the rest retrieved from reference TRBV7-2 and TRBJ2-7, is GAGVSQSPSNKVTEKGKDVELRCDPISGHTALYWYRQSLGQGLEFLIYFQGNSAPDKSGLPSDRFSAERTGGSVSTLTIQRTQQEDSAVYLCASTTPKRMYFGPGTRLTVT.